There are a few counts of the clone carrying this T cell receptor beta chain. The antigen is unknown. This sample is drawn from a study of beta chain features in type 1 diabetes. Study background: Patients did not differ from healthy donors in age, gender or cell yield. Findings of the study overall: In type 1 diabetes patients, VDJ junctions had fewer insertions; deletions at these junctions were more frequent. Patients' naive, central memory and regulatory TCRB repertoires appeared more alike than those of healthy donors.

The germline gives CDR1 KGHSH, CDR2 LQKENI. This CDR3 has 15 amino acids. V lost 0 bases and J lost 5; bases outside the gene matches: 5. Expressed TCRB transcripts were sequenced because the entire RNA isolate underwent reverse transcription. Reads from naive, central memory and regulatory T cell samples averaged about 3.9 million. Sequenced by immunoSEQ multiplex PCR; TCRdb stores in-frame clones only, minus some. The sample records around 190,000 clones, about 13% being singletons. This TCR was sampled from a woman aged 18 to 35 in good health. The sequenced sample consisted of central memory CD4+ T cells from blood. The chain recombines TRBV18 with TRBJ2-7; 9 nucleotides align to TRBD1. CDR3: CASSPPGQGTHEQYF. The CDR3 DNA reads as TGTGCCAGCTCACCACCGGGACAGGGTACCCACGAGCAGTACTTC.